Reported below is one TCR beta chain. This entry comes from a study of shared clonotypes between healthy human individuals. The repertoire was sequenced with immunoSEQ multiplex PCR; TCRdb's copy has only in-frame clones and lacks some. Of 150,000 to 200,000 clones listed, roughly 91% are singletons. The CDR3 runs to 15 residues. Germline V gene lookup returns CDR1 SEHNR and CDR2 FQNEAQ (reference sequence). The chain joins TRBV7-9 to TRBJ2-5; TRBD2 matches 13 bases. The J call is in doubt because the DNA end fits TRBJ2-7 better. The sequence was collected from a woman aged 25 to 39 in good health. The sequenced sample consisted of naive CD4+ T cells sorted from blood. The sample's subset: CD45RA+ positively selected. The CDR3 DNA reads as TGTGCCAGCAGCTTCACCGGGACTAGCGGGAACGAGCAGTACTTC. Protein: CASSFTGTSGNEQYF.